This record covers a single TCR beta chain. What it binds is not known. This may be a read error, as it is one base from a much larger clone. The source of the sample is a study of blood T cells in healthy people across ages. Overall study results and limits: A conclusive naive versus antigen-experienced comparison was prevented by the unsorted PBMCs.

Germline V CDR1 and CDR2: SNHLY, FYNNEI. V was pared by 1 base and J by 10 bases, with 12 bases between. CDR3 size: 13 residues. Donors were healthy Caucasian individuals from Russia aged roughly 6 to 90. PCR was performed a second time for about 7 to 12 cycles using a sample-barcoded 5' primer and a J-beta primer mix. TCRdb ran MiXCR on the 5' RACE reads and lists one entry per CDR3 protein. The sample includes 720,000 or so distinct CDR3 sequences, over 40% of them seen just once. The source is a man aged 80 or over in good health. This rearrangement joins TRBV2 to TRBJ2-3; D not certain. Sample: blood. CDR3 in amino acids: CASSEDQFGAQYF. The CDR3 DNA sequence: TGTGCCAGCAGTGAAGACCAGTTTGGTGCGCAGTATTTT.